What follows are 31 T cell receptor beta chains derived from one specimen sequenced in a study of blood T cell repertoires in COVID-19. Assay: immunoSEQ multiplex PCR; the TCRdb copy retains only in-frame clones and omits some. The table lists about 320,000 clones, 85% of them singletons. Sequencing was performed on PBMCs or T cells enriched from blood (not recorded which). The origin of the receptors is a woman under 40 who had been exposed to COVID-19.

V is TRBV20-1 and J is TRBJ2-1; D is ambiguous. Germline values: CDR1 DFQATT, CDR2 SNEGSKA (reference sequence). The CDR3 has 14 amino acids. V gave up 3 bases and J gave up 6 bases, with 15 bases separating them. CDR3 DNA: TGCAGTGCTAGTCCGCGAGGAAGTTTCAATGAGCAGTTCTTC. It codes for CSASPRGSFNEQFF.

This clone was recorded at least ten times. The chain combines TRBV2 with TRBJ2-7; D is possibly TRBD1 (6 bases). Per germline, CDR1 SNHLY and CDR2 FYNNEI. Trimming pared 3 bases from V and 2 bases from J, leaving 14 bases between. CDR3 length equals 15 residues. The CDR3 bases are TGTGCCAGCAGTGATCCTACGACAGGACCCTACGAGCAGTACTTC. Translating gives CASSDPTTGPYEQYF. The full variable domain, in which reference TRBV2 and TRBJ2-7 provide the parts outside the CDR3, is EPEVTQTPSHQVTQMGQEVILRCVPISNHLYFYWYRQILGQKVEFLVSFYNNEISEKSEIFDDQFSVERPDGSNFTLKIRSTKLEDSAMYFCASSDPTTGPYEQYFGPGTRLTVT.

V is TRBV24-1 and J is TRBJ2-2; 7 bases fit TRBD1. CDR1 is KGHDR and CDR2 is SFDVKD in the germline V gene. Trimming removed 4 bases from V and 4 bases from J; junction bases left unmatched: 2. This CDR3 has 14 amino acids. In DNA form, the CDR3 reads TGTGCCACCAGTGAGGGGACAGCCACCGGGGAGCTGTTTTTT. Its translation: CATSEGTATGELFF.

This chain links TRBV10-3 with TRBJ1-5, with unresolved D. The CDR3 is 14 amino acids. Between the trimmed V and J ends, which lost 5 bases and 0 bases, there was a span of 8 bases. Germline lookup yields CDR1 ENHRY and CDR2 SYGVKD. The CDR3 coding sequence is TGTGCCATCAGTAGGCAGGATAGCAATCAGCCCCAGCATTTT. This encodes CAISRQDSNQPQHF.

This sequence joins TRBV5-6 and TRBJ2-7, with 9 bases aligning to TRBD2. CDR1 and CDR2 from the germline V gene are SGHDT and YYEEEE. This CDR3 is 17 amino acids long. V lost 4 bases to trimming and J lost 1 base; unmatched junction nucleotides: 12. The CDR3 nucleotides are TGTGCCAGCAGCCTGAAACGGGCGGGAGGGGGATCCTACGAGCAGTACTTC. Protein sequence: CASSLKRAGGGSYEQYF. The entire variable domain, with the rest obtained from reference TRBV5-6 and TRBJ2-7, is as follows: DAGVTQSPTHLIKTRGQQVTLRCSPKSGHDTVSWYQQALGQGPQFIFQYYEEEERQRGNFPDRFSGHQFPNYSSELNVNALLLGDSALYLCASSLKRAGGGSYEQYFGPGTRLTVT.

V and J are TRBV11-2 and TRBJ1-6, with D possibly TRBD1 on 6 matching bases. Germline V gene lookup returns CDR1 SGHAT and CDR2 FQNNGV. V was trimmed by 6 bases and J by 7 bases, leaving 13 bases between them. This CDR3 has 14 residues. CDR3 region: CASRQQGVNSPLHF. The CDR3 DNA is TGTGCCAGCAGACAACAGGGAGTGAATTCACCCCTCCACTTT.

As regards this clone: This CDR3 is also generated by other DNA sequences in the sample. This chain joins TRBV28 and TRBJ1-4; TRBD1 matches 7 bases. Germline lookup yields CDR1 MDHEN and CDR2 SYDVKM. V lost 4 bases, J lost 5 bases, and 7 bases stayed unmatched. The CDR3 extends over 15 amino acids. The DNA of the CDR3 is TGTGCCAGCAGTTCCCCGGGACAGCCAAATGAAAAACTGTTTTTT. This encodes CASSSPGQPNEKLFF. The full variable domain, completed using reference TRBV28 and TRBJ1-4, is DVKVTQSSRYLVKRTGEKVFLECVQDMDHENMFWYRQDPGLGLRLIYFSYDVKMKEKGDIPEGYSVSREKKERFSLILESASTNQTSMYLCASSSPGQPNEKLFFGSGTQLSVL.

V and J are TRBV5-1 and TRBJ2-3, with TRBD1 as a possible D gene (5 bases). CDR1 is SGHRS, CDR2 YFSETQ, per germline. The V gene lost 5 bases and the J gene lost 4 bases, with 20 bases spanning the gap. CDR3 length: 16 amino acids. The CDR3 region is CASRLHPQGSADTQYF. As DNA, the CDR3 is TGCGCCAGCAGGCTCCACCCCCAGGGTTCGGCAGATACGCAGTATTTT.

This chain joins TRBV30 and TRBJ1-3; TRBD1 might be the D (6 bases). The germline V gene encodes CDR1 GTSNPN and CDR2 SVGIG (reference sequence). Trimming removed 0 bases at V and 3 bases at J, with 9 bases between. The CDR3 covers 14 residues. The CDR3 coding sequence is TGTGCCTGGAGTGTAGGGGGGGGTGGAAACACCATATATTTT. It codes for CAWSVGGGGNTIYF. Full variable domain (outside the CDR3, taken from reference TRBV30 and TRBJ1-3): SQTIHQWPATLVQPVGSPLSLECTVEGTSNPNLYWYRQAAGRGLQLLFYSVGIGQISSEVPQNLSASRPQDRQFILSSKKLLLSDSGFYLCAWSVGGGGNTIYFGEGSWLTVV.

The chain links TRBV28 to TRBJ1-2; D not resolved. The CDR3 is made up of 16 amino acids. Trimming shortened V by 2 bases and J by 3 bases, and 16 bases separated the two germline ends. Germline V CDR1 and CDR2: MDHEN, SYDVKM. The CDR3 loop is CASSLSSRGWDYGYTF. The CDR3 nucleotides are TGTGCCAGCAGTTTAAGTTCTAGAGGCTGGGACTATGGCTACACCTTC.

The chain links TRBV28 to TRBJ1-2; 7 bases align to TRBD1. CDR3 length: 12 amino acids. The germline V gene has CDR1 MDHEN and CDR2 SYDVKM. Germline trimming cut 6 bases from V and 7 bases from J; bases unmatched to any gene: 5. CDR3 region: CASRLQGFGYTF. In nucleotides, the CDR3 is TGTGCCAGCAGACTACAGGGGTTTGGCTACACCTTC.

The rearrangement links TRBV19 to TRBJ1-2; tentatively, D is TRBD1 (6 bases). V lost 6 bases and J 4 bases, leaving 15 bases between the germline ends. The V gene's germline CDR1 is LNHDA and CDR2 SQIVND (reference sequence). The CDR3 is 14 amino acids. The CDR3 reads CASSDNRAGYGYTF. The CDR3 DNA reads TGTGCCAGTAGCGATAACAGGGCCGGCTATGGCTACACCTTC.

This rearrangement joins TRBV7-3 to TRBJ2-3; 12 bases map to TRBD2. The CDR3 loop spans 16 amino acids. V lost 5 bases and J lost 0; bases outside the gene matches: 3. CDR1 and CDR2 from the germline V gene are SGHTA and FQGTGA. This chain's CDR3 is CASSLGTSGSTDTQYF. DNA for the CDR3: TGTGCCAGCAGCCTCGGGACTAGCGGGAGCACAGATACGCAGTATTTT.

The genes are TRBV24-1 and TRBJ1-4, with a tentative D call TRBD1 (5 bases). CDR1 and CDR2 (germline): KGHDR, SFDVKD. There are 13 residues in the CDR3. V gave up 6 bases and J gave up 4 bases, with 8 bases separating them. The CDR3, as DNA: TGTGCCACCAGTCACAGGATTAATGAAAAACTGTTTTTT. This sequence encodes CATSHRINEKLFF.

The V call is TRBV28, the J call TRBJ2-5; 10 bases align to TRBD1. CDR1 and CDR2 (germline): MDHEN, SYDVKM. CDR3 length: 14 residues. Trimming cost V 7 bases and J 7 bases; bases outside gene matches: 9. CDR3 residues: CASIGTGALGTQYF. CDR3 bases: TGTGCCAGCATCGGGACAGGGGCCCTTGGGACCCAGTACTTC.

This chain links TRBV3-1 (or the pseudogene TRBV3-2) with TRBJ1-2, with 7 bases matching TRBD1. The CDR3 is made up of 16 amino acids. The germline CDR1 and CDR2 sequences are LGHDT and YNNKEL (reference sequence). V trimming: 1 base; J trimming: 3 bases; junction bases outside the gene matches: 8. CDR3 loop: CASSQGLGRGDYGYTF. CDR3 coding DNA: TGTGCCAGCAGCCAAGGATTGGGCAGGGGGGACTATGGCTACACCTTC.

The chain links TRBV28 to TRBJ1-2; TRBD1 aligns across 7 bases. This CDR3 has 14 amino acids. The junction had 7 bases not matched to a gene; V was cut back by 6 bases and J by 3 bases. Germline CDR1 MDHEN, CDR2 SYDVKM. CDR3 amino acids: CASRRPGQHYGYTF. The DNA for the CDR3 is TGTGCCAGCAGGCGACCGGGACAGCACTATGGCTACACCTTC.

This clone was counted a few times. The chain combines TRBV3-1 (or the pseudogene TRBV3-2) with TRBJ1-2; 7 nucleotides match TRBD1. The germline CDR1 and CDR2 sequences are LGHDT and YNNKEL (reference sequence). Unmatched junction bases numbered 10, after V lost 4 bases and J lost 5 bases. The CDR3 sequence is 15 residues long. CDR3 DNA: TGTGCCAGCAGCCCCTACCGGGACAGTACTTATGGCTACACCTTC. As protein: CASSPYRDSTYGYTF.

In this sample, this clone turned up many times. The chain links TRBV7-2 to TRBJ1-5; a possible D gene is TRBD1 (6 bases). V lost 5 bases and J lost 6, with 20 bases in between. The CDR3 length is 16 residues. Germline CDR1 reads SGHTA; CDR2 reads FQGNSA. The CDR3 loop is CASSVDSGASRQPQHF. The CDR3 DNA sequence: TGTGCCAGCAGCGTCGACTCAGGGGCCTCTCGTCAGCCCCAGCATTTT.

The chain has TRBV28 and TRBJ2-7; 7 bases match TRBD1. CDR1 is MDHEN, CDR2 SYDVKM, per germline. The CDR3 consists of 14 residues. The V segment lost 5 bases and the J segment 4 bases; nucleotides outside the gene matches: 8. The CDR3 coding sequence is TGTGCCAGCAGTCGATTACAGGGGTGGTACGAGCAGTACTTC. As protein: CASSRLQGWYEQYF.

In nucleotides, the CDR3 is TGCGCCAGCAGCTCGGCCCAGGGGATTGGCACTGAAGCTTTCTTT. It specifies CASSSAQGIGTEAFF. The chain combines TRBV5-1 with TRBJ1-1; tentatively, D is TRBD1 (6 bases). The V and J ends lost 3 bases and 4 bases respectively, with 16 bases between them. CDR3 size: 15 residues. Germline loops: CDR1 SGHRS, CDR2 YFSETQ.

This clone showed up many times. This chain uses TRBV5-1 with TRBJ2-3, with TRBD1 identical over 7 bases. The J segment lost 2 bases and the V segment lost 4 bases, leaving 4 bases of the junction unmatched. Germline V CDR1 and CDR2: SGHRS, YFSETQ. This CDR3 has 14 residues. The CDR3 loop is CASSEGQATDTQYF. Here the CDR3 DNA reads TGCGCCAGCAGCGAAGGACAGGCCACAGATACGCAGTATTTT.

CDR3 in amino acids: CASSSRRGGATDTQYF. CDR3 DNA sequence: TGTGCCAGCAGCTCTCGACGAGGGGGCGCAACAGATACGCAGTATTTT. The chain couples TRBV5-8 to TRBJ2-3; 7 positions match TRBD1. This CDR3 contains 16 residues. The V and J ends lost 3 bases and 3 bases, in that order; junction bases with no gene match: 10. Germline CDR1 SGHTS, CDR2 YDEGEE.

The J gene is TRBJ2-7, the V gene TRBV6-5; TRBD2 is a possible D gene (6 bases). The CDR3 totals 14 residues. Trimming left V 9 bases short and J 3 bases short, with 18 bases between. The germline V gene has CDR1 MNHEY and CDR2 SVGAGI. The CDR3 sequence: CASNNAGLRYEQYF. The CDR3 DNA is TGTGCCAGTAACAACGCCGGACTACGCTACGAGCAGTACTTC.

The chain carries TRBV2 and TRBJ2-1, with 10 bases lining up with TRBD2. J gave up 5 bases and V 4 bases, and 11 bases lay outside the gene matches. The germline V gene has CDR1 SNHLY and CDR2 FYNNEI. The CDR3 covers 17 residues. This CDR3 reads CASSGGLSSGSNNEQFF. The CDR3 nucleotides are TGTGCCAGCAGTGGGGGGTTGTCTAGCGGGAGTAACAATGAGCAGTTCTTC.

The CDR3 DNA reads TGTGCCAGCAGCCCAGGGACAGGGGCGTACGAGCAGTACTTC. It codes for CASSPGTGAYEQYF. The chain links TRBV13 to TRBJ2-7; 10 bases align to TRBD1. This CDR3 has 14 residues. J lost 4 bases, V lost 5 bases, and 5 bases had no gene match. Germline CDR1 PRHDT, CDR2 FYEKMQ (reference sequence).

V usage is TRBV28 and J usage is TRBJ2-3; tentatively, D is TRBD2 (5 bases). Germline values: CDR1 MDHEN, CDR2 SYDVKM. Trimming cost V 5 bases and J 6 bases, with 18 bases left between them. CDR3 length: 15 amino acids. The CDR3: CASSTNREPADTQYF. CDR3 DNA sequence: TGTGCCAGCAGTACAAACCGGGAACCCGCGGATACGCAGTATTTT.

J is TRBJ2-2 and V is TRBV7-2, with a possible D match to TRBD1 (5 bases). V dropped 5 bases and J dropped 0 bases, with 10 bases sitting between them. Per the germline V gene, CDR1 is SGHTA and CDR2 is FQGNSA. The CDR3 consists of 15 residues. In DNA form, the CDR3 reads TGTGCCAGCAGCGTAACAGGTCCGAACACCGGGGAGCTGTTTTTT. This codes for CASSVTGPNTGELFF.

This clone was seen only a few times. This chain links TRBV6-2 or TRBV6-3 with TRBJ1-1; no firm D call. Trimming took 5 bases from V and 4 from J, leaving 8 bases between them. Germline lookup yields CDR1 MNHEY and CDR2 SVGEGT. CDR3 length: 12 residues. The CDR3 nucleotides read TGTGCCAGCAGTCTTACAACCACTGAAGCTTTCTTT. Its translation: CASSLTTTEAFF.

The chain links TRBV30 to TRBJ2-3; a possible D gene is TRBD2 (6 bases). Looked up from germline, CDR1 is GTSNPN and CDR2 is SVGIG (reference sequence). Trimming took 1 base from V and 0 from J, leaving 11 bases between them. The CDR3 length is 15 residues. DNA for the CDR3: TGTGCCTGGAGTGGGCGGGGCCAAAGCACAGATACGCAGTATTTT. Translation: CAWSGRGQSTDTQYF. Full variable domain (outside the CDR3, taken from reference TRBV30 and TRBJ2-3): SQTIHQWPATLVQPVGSPLSLECTVEGTSNPNLYWYRQAAGRGLQLLFYSVGIGQISSEVPQNLSASRPQDRQFILSSKKLLLSDSGFYLCAWSGRGQSTDTQYFGPGTRLTVL.

The CDR3 DNA follows: TGTGCCAGTAGTATAGGCACTAGCGGTTATTACTTC. Its protein product is CASSIGTSGYYF. The chain couples TRBV19 to TRBJ2-5; TRBD2 agrees at 8 bases. The CDR3 contains 12 residues. Looked up from germline, CDR1 is LNHDA and CDR2 is SQIVND (reference sequence). V dropped 1 base and J dropped 14; count of bases not matched to a gene: 6.